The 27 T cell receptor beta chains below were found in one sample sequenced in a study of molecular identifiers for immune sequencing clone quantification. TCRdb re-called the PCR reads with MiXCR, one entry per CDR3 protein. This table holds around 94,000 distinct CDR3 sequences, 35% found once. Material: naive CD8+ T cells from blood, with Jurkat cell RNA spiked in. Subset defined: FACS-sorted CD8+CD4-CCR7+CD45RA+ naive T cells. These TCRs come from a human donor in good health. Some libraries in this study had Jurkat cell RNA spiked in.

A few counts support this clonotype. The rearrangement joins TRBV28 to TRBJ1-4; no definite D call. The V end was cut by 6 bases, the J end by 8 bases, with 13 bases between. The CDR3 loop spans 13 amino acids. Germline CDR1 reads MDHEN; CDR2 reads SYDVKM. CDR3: CASSLRAGEKLFF. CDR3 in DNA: TGTGCCAGCAGCCTCCGGGCCGGGGAAAAACTGTTTTTT.

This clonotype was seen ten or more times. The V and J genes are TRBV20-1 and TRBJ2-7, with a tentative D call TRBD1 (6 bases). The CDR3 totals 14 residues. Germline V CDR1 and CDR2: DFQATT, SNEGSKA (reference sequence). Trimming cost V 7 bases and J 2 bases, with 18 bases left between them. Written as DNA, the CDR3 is TGCAGTGGCAGAGGTAGGGGACACCCCTACGAGCAGTACTTC. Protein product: CSGRGRGHPYEQYF.

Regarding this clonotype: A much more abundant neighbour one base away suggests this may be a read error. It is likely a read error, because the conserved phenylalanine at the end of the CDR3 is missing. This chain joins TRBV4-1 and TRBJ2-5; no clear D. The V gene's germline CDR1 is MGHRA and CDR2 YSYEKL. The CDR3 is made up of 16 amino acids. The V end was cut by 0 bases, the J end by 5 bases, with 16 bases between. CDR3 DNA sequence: TGCGCCAGCAGCCAAGATGGTTTGCGCTTCGACGAGACCCAGTACATC. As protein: CASSQDGLRFDETQYI.

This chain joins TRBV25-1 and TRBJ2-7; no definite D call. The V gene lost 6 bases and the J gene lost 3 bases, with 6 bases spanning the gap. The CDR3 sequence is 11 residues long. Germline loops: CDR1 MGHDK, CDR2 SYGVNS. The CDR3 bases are TGTGCCAGCAGGGGCCACTACGAGCAGTACTTC. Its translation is CASRGHYEQYF.

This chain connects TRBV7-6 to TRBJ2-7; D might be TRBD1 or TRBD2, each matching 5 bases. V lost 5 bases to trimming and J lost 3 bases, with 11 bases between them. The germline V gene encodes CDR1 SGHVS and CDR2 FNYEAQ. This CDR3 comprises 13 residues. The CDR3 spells CASSGGLNYEQYF. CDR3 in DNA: TGTGCCAGCAGCGGGGGTTTGAACTACGAGCAGTACTTC. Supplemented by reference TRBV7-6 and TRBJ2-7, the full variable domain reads GAGVSQSPRYKVTKRGQDVALRCDPISGHVSLYWYRQALGQGPEFLTYFNYEAQQDKSGLPNDRFSAERPEGSISTLTIQRTEQRDSAMYRCASSGGLNYEQYFGPGTRLTVT.

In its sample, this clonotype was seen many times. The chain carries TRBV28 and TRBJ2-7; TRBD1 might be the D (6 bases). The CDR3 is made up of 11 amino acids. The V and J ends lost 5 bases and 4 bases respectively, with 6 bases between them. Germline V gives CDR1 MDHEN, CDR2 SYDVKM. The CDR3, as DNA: TGTGCCAGCAGTAGGGGGTACGAGCAGTACTTC. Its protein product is CASSRGYEQYF.

CDR3 region: CASSFISAYEQYF. The CDR3 bases are TGTGCCAGCAGCTTTATAAGCGCCTACGAGCAGTACTTC. The chain links TRBV7-2 to TRBJ2-7; D gene unclear. Trimming shortened V by 3 bases and J by 2 bases, and 8 bases separated the two germline ends. The CDR3 has 13 residues. In germline, CDR1 is SGHTA, CDR2 FQGNSA.

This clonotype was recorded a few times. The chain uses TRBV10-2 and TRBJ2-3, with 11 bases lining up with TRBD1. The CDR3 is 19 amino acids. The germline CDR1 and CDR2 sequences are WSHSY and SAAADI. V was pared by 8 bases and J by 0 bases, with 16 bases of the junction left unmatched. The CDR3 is CASGGTGGDILSSTDTQYF. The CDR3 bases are TGCGCCAGCGGAGGGACAGGGGGTGACATCCTGTCTAGCACAGATACGCAGTATTTT.

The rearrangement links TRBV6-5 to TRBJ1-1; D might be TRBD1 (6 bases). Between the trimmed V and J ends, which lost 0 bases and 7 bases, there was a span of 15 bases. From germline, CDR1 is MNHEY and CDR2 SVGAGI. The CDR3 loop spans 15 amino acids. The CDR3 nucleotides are TGTGCCAGCAGTTACTCGACGGGGGCTGCGTTTGAAGCTTTCTTT. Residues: CASSYSTGAAFEAFF.

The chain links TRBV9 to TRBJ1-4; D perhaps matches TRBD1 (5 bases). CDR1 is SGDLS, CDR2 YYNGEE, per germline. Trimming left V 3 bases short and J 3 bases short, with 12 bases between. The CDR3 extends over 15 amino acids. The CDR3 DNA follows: TGTGCCAGCAGCGCCTGGGACGCCTCTAATGAAAAACTGTTTTTT. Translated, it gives CASSAWDASNEKLFF.

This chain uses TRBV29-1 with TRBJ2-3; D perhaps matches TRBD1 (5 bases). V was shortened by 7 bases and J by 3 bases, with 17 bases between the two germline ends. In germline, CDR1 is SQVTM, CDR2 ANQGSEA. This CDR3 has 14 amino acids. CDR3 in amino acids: CSARAGLRTDTQYF. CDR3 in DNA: TGCAGCGCCCGGGCAGGGCTGAGGACAGATACGCAGTATTTT.

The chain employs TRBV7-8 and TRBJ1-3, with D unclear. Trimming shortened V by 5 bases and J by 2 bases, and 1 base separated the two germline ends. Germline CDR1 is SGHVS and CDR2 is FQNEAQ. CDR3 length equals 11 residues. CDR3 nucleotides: TGTGCCAGCAGCACTGGAAACACCATATATTTT. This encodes CASSTGNTIYF.

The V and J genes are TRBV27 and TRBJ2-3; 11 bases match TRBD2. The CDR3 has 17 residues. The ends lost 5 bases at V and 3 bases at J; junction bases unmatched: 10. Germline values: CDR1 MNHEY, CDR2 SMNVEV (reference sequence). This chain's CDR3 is CASSVPTLAGATDTQYF. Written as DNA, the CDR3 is TGTGCCAGCAGTGTCCCCACACTAGCGGGAGCGACAGATACGCAGTATTTT.

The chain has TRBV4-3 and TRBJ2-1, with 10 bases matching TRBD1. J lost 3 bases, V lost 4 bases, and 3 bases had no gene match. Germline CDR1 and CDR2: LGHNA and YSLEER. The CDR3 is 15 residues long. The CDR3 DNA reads TGCGCCAGCAGCCCCGGGACAGGGGTCTACAATGAGCAGTTCTTC. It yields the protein CASSPGTGVYNEQFF.

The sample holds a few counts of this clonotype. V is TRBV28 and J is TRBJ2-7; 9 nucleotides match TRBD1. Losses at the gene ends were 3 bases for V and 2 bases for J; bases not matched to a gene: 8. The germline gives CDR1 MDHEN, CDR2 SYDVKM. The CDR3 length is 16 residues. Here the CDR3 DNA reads TGTGCCAGCAGTTTTGGGGACAGGGCGGGGACCTACGAGCAGTACTTC. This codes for CASSFGDRAGTYEQYF.

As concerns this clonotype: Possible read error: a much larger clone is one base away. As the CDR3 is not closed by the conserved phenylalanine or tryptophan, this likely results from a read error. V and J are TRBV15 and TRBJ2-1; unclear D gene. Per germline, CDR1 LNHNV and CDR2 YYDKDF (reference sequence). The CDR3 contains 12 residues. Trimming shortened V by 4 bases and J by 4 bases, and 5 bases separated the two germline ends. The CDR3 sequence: CATSIRYNEQFY. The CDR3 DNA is TGTGCCACCAGCATTAGGTACAATGAGCAGTTCTAC.

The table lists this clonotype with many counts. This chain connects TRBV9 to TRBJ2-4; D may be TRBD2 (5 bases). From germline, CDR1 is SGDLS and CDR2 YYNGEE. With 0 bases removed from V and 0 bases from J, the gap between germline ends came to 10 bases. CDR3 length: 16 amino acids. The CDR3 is CASSVDAGLAKNIQYF. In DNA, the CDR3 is TGTGCCAGCAGCGTAGACGCGGGCTTAGCCAAAAACATTCAGTACTTC.

In DNA, the CDR3 is TGTGCCAGCAGTCCTCCAGGGGTCCCAGATACGCAGTATTTT. As protein: CASSPPGVPDTQYF. The gene calls are TRBV28 and TRBJ2-3, with D perhaps TRBD1 (6 bases). Germline CDR1 reads MDHEN; CDR2 reads SYDVKM. V shed 5 bases and J shed 4 bases, with 13 bases lying between them. This CDR3 is built from 14 residues.

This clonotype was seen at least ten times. The CDR3 sequence: CASSLALTPEQYF. As DNA, the CDR3 is TGTGCCAGCAGCTTAGCGCTGACCCCCGAGCAGTACTTC. The J gene is TRBJ2-7, the V gene TRBV7-2; D gene uncertain. Germline loops: CDR1 SGHTA, CDR2 FQGNSA. CDR3 length equals 13 residues. V dropped 0 bases and J dropped 6 bases, with 9 bases sitting between them.

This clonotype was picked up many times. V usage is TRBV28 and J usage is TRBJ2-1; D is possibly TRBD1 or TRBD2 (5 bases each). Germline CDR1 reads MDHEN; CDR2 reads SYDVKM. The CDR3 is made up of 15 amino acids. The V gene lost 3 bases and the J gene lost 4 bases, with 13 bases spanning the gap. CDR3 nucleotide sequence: TGTGCCAGCAGTTTGACCGGGACCCCTTACAATGAGCAGTTCTTC. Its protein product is CASSLTGTPYNEQFF.

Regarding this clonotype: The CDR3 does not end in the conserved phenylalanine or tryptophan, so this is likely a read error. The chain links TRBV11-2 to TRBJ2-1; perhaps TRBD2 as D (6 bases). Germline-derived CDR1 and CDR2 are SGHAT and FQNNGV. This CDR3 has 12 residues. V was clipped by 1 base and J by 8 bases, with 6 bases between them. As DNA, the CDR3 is TGTGCCAGCAGCTTAGGACTAGATGAGCAGTTCATC. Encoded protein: CASSLGLDEQFI.

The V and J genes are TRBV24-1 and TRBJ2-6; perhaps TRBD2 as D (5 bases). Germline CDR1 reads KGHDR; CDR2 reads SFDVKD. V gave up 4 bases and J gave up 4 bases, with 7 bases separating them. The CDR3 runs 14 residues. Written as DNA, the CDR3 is TGTGCCACCAGTGAGGGAGCAGGGGCCAACGTCCTGACTTTC. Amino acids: CATSEGAGANVLTF.

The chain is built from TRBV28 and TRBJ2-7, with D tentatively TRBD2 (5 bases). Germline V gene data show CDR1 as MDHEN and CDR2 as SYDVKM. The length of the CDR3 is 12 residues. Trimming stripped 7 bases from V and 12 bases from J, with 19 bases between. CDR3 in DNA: TGTGCCAGCACCCCGGGCGGGTACGTGCTGTACTTC. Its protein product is CASTPGGYVLYF.

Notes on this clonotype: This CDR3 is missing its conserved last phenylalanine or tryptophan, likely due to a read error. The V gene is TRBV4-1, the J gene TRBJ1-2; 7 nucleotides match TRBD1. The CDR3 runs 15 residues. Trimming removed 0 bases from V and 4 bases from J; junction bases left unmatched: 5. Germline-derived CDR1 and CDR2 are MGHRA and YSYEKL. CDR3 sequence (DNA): TGCGCCAGCAGCCAAGAGGACAGGCTGGGCTATGGCTACACCATC. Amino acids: CASSQEDRLGYGYTI.

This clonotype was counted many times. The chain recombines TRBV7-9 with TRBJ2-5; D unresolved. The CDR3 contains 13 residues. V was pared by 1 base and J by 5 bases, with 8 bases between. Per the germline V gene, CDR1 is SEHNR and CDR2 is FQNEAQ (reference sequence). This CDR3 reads CASSLESQETQYF. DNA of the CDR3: TGTGCCAGCAGCTTAGAGAGCCAGGAGACCCAGTACTTC. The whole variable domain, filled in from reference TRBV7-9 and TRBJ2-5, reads DTGVSQNPRHKITKRGQNVTFRCDPISEHNRLYWYRQTLGQGPEFLTYFQNEAQLEKSRLLSDRFSAERPKGSFSTLEIQRTEQGDSAMYLCASSLESQETQYFGPGTRLLVL.

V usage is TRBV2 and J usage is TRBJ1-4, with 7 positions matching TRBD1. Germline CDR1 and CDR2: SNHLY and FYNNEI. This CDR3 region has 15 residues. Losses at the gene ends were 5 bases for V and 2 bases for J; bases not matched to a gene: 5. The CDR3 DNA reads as TGTGCCAGCAGTAGCACAGGGGCTACTAATGAAAAACTGTTTTTT. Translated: CASSSTGATNEKLFF. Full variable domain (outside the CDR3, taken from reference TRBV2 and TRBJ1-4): EPEVTQTPSHQVTQMGQEVILRCVPISNHLYFYWYRQILGQKVEFLVSFYNNEISEKSEIFDDQFSVERPDGSNFTLKIRSTKLEDSAMYFCASSSTGATNEKLFFGSGTQLSVL.

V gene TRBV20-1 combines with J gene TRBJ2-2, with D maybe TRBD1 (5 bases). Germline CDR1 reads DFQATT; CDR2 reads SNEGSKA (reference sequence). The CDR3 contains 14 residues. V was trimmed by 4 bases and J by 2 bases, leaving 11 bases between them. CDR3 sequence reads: CSANQGINTGELFF. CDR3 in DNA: TGCAGTGCTAATCAGGGCATTAACACCGGGGAGCTGTTTTTT.